The rows below give T cell receptor beta chains drawn from one sample of a study of PD-L1 blockade in urothelial cancer. Assay used: immunoSEQ multiplex PCR; TCRdb lists only in-frame clones, some missing. This table holds about 42,000 clones, more than 75% found once. The source material was PBMCs, sampled around atezolizumab (anti-PD-L1) treatment. These receptors originate from a man aged 65 to 85 with urothelial cancer. The CDR3 runs from the conserved cysteine through the conserved F or W. D genes are given only for firm matches. Clone size is not always given. Where it is, it says once, few, many or a class for expanded clones.

V gene	CDR3 length	J gene	clone size	D gene	CDR3 DNA	CDR3 protein
TRBV18	13	TRBJ2-7	NA	TRBD1	TGTGCCAGCTCACGACAGGGGCTCGACGAGCAGTACTTC	CASSRQGLDEQYF
TRBV5-4	15	TRBJ1-2	NA	NA	TGTGCCAGCAGCACGAAATCGGACAGTACTTGGGGCTACACCTTC	CASSTKSDSTWGYTF
TRBV27	13	TRBJ1-1	NA	TRBD1	TGTGCCAGCAGCCGGGACAGGGCTACTGAAGCTTTCTTT	CASSRDRATEAFF
TRBV18	14	TRBJ2-7	NA	TRBD2	TGTGCCAGCTCACCGACTAGCGGGAGCTACGAGCAGTACTTC	CASSPTSGSYEQYF
TRBV27	15	TRBJ1-5	NA	NA	TGTGCCAGCAGTTTAAACGATCAGTTTACGCAGCCCCAGCATTTT	CASSLNDQFTQPQHF
TRBV7-9	13	TRBJ1-2	NA	NA	TGTGCCAGCAGTATAGATGGGCGCTATGGCTACACCTTC	CASSIDGRYGYTF
TRBV7-9	12	TRBJ1-4	once	NA	TGTGCCAGCAGCTTTTCTTATGAAAAACTGTTTTTT	CASSFSYEKLFF
TRBV7-9	15	TRBJ1-2	NA	NA	TGTGCCAGCAGCTTAGTTACATCGACTAACTATGGCTACACCTTC	CASSLVTSTNYGYTF
TRBV7-9	11	TRBJ1-1	NA	NA	TGTGCCAGCAGCCCGGGGACTGAAGCTTTCTTT	CASSPGTEAFF
TRBV5-4	14	TRBJ1-1	NA	TRBD1	TGTGCCAGCGGACTTCCGGGACAGACCCCTGAAGCTTTCTTT	CASGLPGQTPEAFF
TRBV29-1	11	TRBJ1-2	NA	TRBD1	TGCAGCGTTGGAGGGGGCGGGCCCAACACCTTC	CSVGGGGPNTF
TRBV7-8	14	TRBJ2-7	NA	NA	TGTGCCAGCACCCTGGGGGACTGGGCCGACGAGCAGTACTTC	CASTLGDWADEQYF
TRBV7-2	15	TRBJ2-2	NA	TRBD1	TGTGCCAGCAGCTTAAGAACAGGGGGCAACGGGGAGCTGTTTTTT	CASSLRTGGNGELFF
TRBV27	16	TRBJ1-4	NA	TRBD1	TGTGCCAGCAGTTCTCTCGGGACAGGGGTCAGGGAAAAACTGTTTTTT	CASSSLGTGVREKLFF
TRBV7-2	16	TRBJ1-2	NA	TRBD1	TGTGCCAGCAGCTTGAACGCCCAGGGGGCTAACTATGGCTACACCTTC	CASSLNAQGANYGYTF
TRBV28	12	TRBJ1-5	NA	NA	TGTGCCAGCAGTTTTAGCAGTCAGCCCCAGCATTTT	CASSFSSQPQHF
TRBV5-4	16	TRBJ2-7	few	TRBD2	TGTGCCAGCAGCCCCCGACTAGCGGGACGTGAGTACGAGCAGTACTTC	CASSPRLAGREYEQYF
TRBV6-5	15	TRBJ2-7	few	NA	TGTGCCAGCAGCCTAGGACGGGGTAGCTCCTACGAGCAGTACTTC	CASSLGRGSSYEQYF
TRBV9	16	TRBJ2-2	once	NA	TGTGCCAGCAGCGGCCGGACGAGCGGTTACACCGGGGAGCTGTTTTTT	CASSGRTSGYTGELFF
TRBV4-2	15	TRBJ2-2	NA	TRBD2	TGTGCCAGCAGCCAAGCTGGCCTAGCGGGAGGGGAGCTGTTTTTT	CASSQAGLAGGELFF
TRBV7-9	14	TRBJ2-7	few	TRBD2	TGTGCCAGCAGCTCCGGGACTACAGTCTACGAGCAGTACTTC	CASSSGTTVYEQYF
TRBV9	11	TRBJ1-1	NA	NA	TGTGCCAGCAGCGCAGGGTCTGAAGCTTTCTTT	CASSAGSEAFF
TRBV28	19	TRBJ1-5	NA	NA	TGTGCCAGCACCCCAGGTGATGGGGGAGGTTTGGGTAGCAATCAGCCCCAGCATTTT	CASTPGDGGGLGSNQPQHF
TRBV7-9	15	TRBJ2-1	NA	NA	TGTGCCAGCAGCTCCCCCACCTCGATAGCGATTGAGCAGTTCTTC	CASSSPTSIAIEQFF
TRBV5-1	13	TRBJ2-7	NA	TRBD2	TGCGCCAGCAGCTCGAGCGGGATCGGCGAGCAGTACTTC	CASSSSGIGEQYF
TRBV29-1	16	TRBJ2-7	NA	TRBD2	TGCAGCGTTGAAGATCTTTCAGGACTAGCCTCCTACGAGCAGTACTTC	CSVEDLSGLASYEQYF
TRBV28	13	TRBJ2-7	NA	NA	TGTGCCAGCAGTCCAGCGGACTTCTACGAGCAGTACTTC	CASSPADFYEQYF
TRBV7-2	12	TRBJ2-5	NA	NA	TGTGCCAGCAGCTTAGACGGGAGCGCCCAGTACTTC	CASSLDGSAQYF
TRBV27	17	TRBJ2-3	NA	NA	TGTGCCAGCAGCCCCCGACGTGACTATAAGGGCACAGATACGCAGTATTTT	CASSPRRDYKGTDTQYF
TRBV19	16	TRBJ2-3	NA	TRBD2	TGTGCCAGTAGCCTAGATGCGGCTAGCGGGTCAGATACGCAGTATTTT	CASSLDAASGSDTQYF
TRBV7-9	15	TRBJ2-1	NA	TRBD2	TGTGCCAGCAGCGGTGGGACTAGCGGGAGCGATGAGCAGTTCTTC	CASSGGTSGSDEQFF
TRBV7-8	17	TRBJ1-4	NA	TRBD1	TGTGCCAGCAGCTTAGGGAGCCCAGGGGGACTAGGTGAAAAACTGTTTTTT	CASSLGSPGGLGEKLFF
TRBV9	14	TRBJ1-2	NA	NA	TGTGCCAGCAGCGTAGGTGCTACTAACTATGGCTACACCTTC	CASSVGATNYGYTF
TRBV5-8	20	TRBJ2-2	NA	NA	TGTGCCAGCAGCTTGTTGATGGGACGGGGGTTTAGGTCGAACACCGGGGAGCTGTTTTTT	CASSLLMGRGFRSNTGELFF
TRBV2	14	TRBJ1-5	NA	NA	TGTGCCAGCAGAGGGACATCCAACAATCAGCCCCAGCATTTT	CASRGTSNNQPQHF
TRBV6-5	12	TRBJ1-1	once	NA	TGTGCCAGCAGTTACCTCGGCACTGAAGCTTTCTTT	CASSYLGTEAFF
TRBV11-3	16	TRBJ1-1	NA	NA	TGTGCCAGCAGCTTCTTGACAGGCTCCGCCGGCACTGAAGCTTTCTTT	CASSFLTGSAGTEAFF
TRBV7-9	13	TRBJ1-1	few	NA	TGTGCCAGCAGCTTCTTCGGAGGAACTGAAGCTTTCTTT	CASSFFGGTEAFF
TRBV6-6	16	TRBJ1-5	NA	NA	TGTGCCAACAGTTCACAGGGTAGAGGGGGTCTTCAGCCCCAGCATTTT	CANSSQGRGGLQPQHF
TRBV19	15	TRBJ1-2	NA	NA	TGTGCCAGTAGTATAGTAACTAAACCCCTTTATGGCTACACCTTC	CASSIVTKPLYGYTF